The rows below give T cell receptor beta chains drawn from one sample of a study of OX40 agonist ivuxolimab in advanced cancers. Some clones are missing from TCRdb's copy, which holds only in-frame ones; the method was immunoSEQ multiplex PCR. Counted here are over 30,000 clones, roughly four fifths occurring once; the ten biggest clones make up roughly 2%. Material: CD4+ or CD8+ T cells sorted from blood, obtained in a trial of the OX40 agonist ivuxolimab. The receptors stem from an adult with an advanced solid tumor such as melanoma, head and neck, liver or kidney cancer. CDR3s include the opening cysteine and the closing phenylalanine or tryptophan. D genes are given only for firm matches. Part of the rows lack a size; the others show once, few, many or a class for expanded clones.

J	V	D	size	DNA	CDR3
TRBJ2-1	TRBV4-2	TRBD2	NA	TGTGCCAGCAGCCAAGTATATCCTCTCTTAGCGGGACTTGACAATGAGCAGTTCTTC	CASSQVYPLLAGLDNEQFF
TRBJ1-1	TRBV18	TRBD1	NA	TGTGCCAGCTCACCATCGGGCAGGGGGCTTGTGAGTACTGAAGCTTTCTTT	CASSPSGRGLVSTEAFF
TRBJ1-6	TRBV11-2	NA	few	TGTGCCAGCAGCCTTAGTCTGTCCTCTACACGTTCACCCCTCCACTTT	CASSLSLSSTRSPLHF
TRBJ2-2	TRBV4-1	TRBD2	NA	TGCGCCAACCATGGGACTGGGGCTAGCGGTACCCGTATCTTACCTATTTACGGGGAGCTGTTTTTT	CANHGTGASGTRILPIYGELFF
TRBJ1-6	TRBV6-5	NA	NA	TGTGCCAGCAGTTACTCCGGACTACATTCACCCCTCCACTTT	CASSYSGLHSPLHF
TRBJ2-2	TRBV30	NA	NA	TGTGCCTGGAGTGTGCTTAACACCGGGGAGCTGTTTTTT	CAWSVLNTGELFF
TRBJ2-7	TRBV2	NA	few	TGTGCCAGCAGGGAGACTAATTGGGACGAGCAGTACTTC	CASRETNWDEQYF
TRBJ2-3	TRBV4-2	NA	NA	TGTGCCAGCAGCCCGGGACCCACAGATACGCAGTATTTT	CASSPGPTDTQYF
TRBJ2-1	TRBV2	TRBD2	NA	TGTGCCAGCAGGACTAGCGGGCTCTACAATGAGCAGTTCTTC	CASRTSGLYNEQFF
TRBJ2-7	TRBV4-1	NA	NA	TGCGCCAGCAGCCAAGTTAGGACTCACCACGAGAGCTCCTACGAGCAGTACTTC	CASSQVRTHHESSYEQYF
TRBJ1-3	TRBV4-2	NA	NA	TGTGCCAGCAGCCAAGATAATCTCCAGGGAAACACCATATATTTT	CASSQDNLQGNTIYF
TRBJ2-1	TRBV9	TRBD2	NA	TGTGCCAGCAGCGTATATAGCGGGGGGGACAATGAGCAGTTCTTC	CASSVYSGGDNEQFF
TRBJ2-5	TRBV5-1	NA	NA	TGCGCCAGCAGCTTGGTGGGGGAGACCCAGTACTTC	CASSLVGETQYF
TRBJ2-1	TRBV5-1	TRBD1	NA	TGCGCCAGCAGCATATTCGGACAGGGGGCAGGGGAGCAGTTCTTC	CASSIFGQGAGEQFF
TRBJ2-7	TRBV6-1	TRBD2	NA	TGTGCCAGCAGTAACCGGAGGACTAGCGGGTCCGAGCAGTACTTC	CASSNRRTSGSEQYF
TRBJ1-2	TRBV4-1	NA	NA	TGCGCCAGCAGCCAACCCCGACGTGGCTACACCTTC	CASSQPRRGYTF
TRBJ2-1	TRBV11-2	NA	NA	TGTGCCAGCTCCTCAAGGAGGGCCTTGAATGAGCAGTTCTTC	CASSSRRALNEQFF
TRBJ1-4	TRBV27	NA	once	TGTGCCAGCGGCCCAGACAGCCTGTTTTTT	CASGPDSLFF